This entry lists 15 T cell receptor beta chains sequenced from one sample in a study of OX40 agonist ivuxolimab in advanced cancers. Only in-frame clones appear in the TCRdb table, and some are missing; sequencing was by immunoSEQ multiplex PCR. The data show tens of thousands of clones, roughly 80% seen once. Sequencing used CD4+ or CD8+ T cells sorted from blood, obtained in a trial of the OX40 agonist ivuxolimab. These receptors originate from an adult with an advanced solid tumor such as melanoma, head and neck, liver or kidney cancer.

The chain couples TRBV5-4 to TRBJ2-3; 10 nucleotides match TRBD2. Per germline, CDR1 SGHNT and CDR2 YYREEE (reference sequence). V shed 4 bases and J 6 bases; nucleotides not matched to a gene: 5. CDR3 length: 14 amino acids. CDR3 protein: CASSRGLATDTQYF. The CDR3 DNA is TGTGCCAGCAGCCGGGGACTAGCGACGGATACGCAGTATTTT. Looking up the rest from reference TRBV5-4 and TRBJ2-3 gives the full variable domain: ETGVTQSPTHLIKTRGQQVTLRCSSQSGHNTVSWYQQALGQGPQFIFQYYREEENGRGNFPPRFSGLQFPNYSSELNVNALELDDSALYLCASSRGLATDTQYFGPGTRLTVL.

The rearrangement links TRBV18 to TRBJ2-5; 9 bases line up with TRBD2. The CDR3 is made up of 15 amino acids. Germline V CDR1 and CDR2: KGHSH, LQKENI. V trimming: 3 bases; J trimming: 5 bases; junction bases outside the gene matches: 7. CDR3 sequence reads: CASSPSAGGSETQYF. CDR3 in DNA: TGTGCCAGCTCACCCTCAGCGGGAGGATCGGAGACCCAGTACTTC.

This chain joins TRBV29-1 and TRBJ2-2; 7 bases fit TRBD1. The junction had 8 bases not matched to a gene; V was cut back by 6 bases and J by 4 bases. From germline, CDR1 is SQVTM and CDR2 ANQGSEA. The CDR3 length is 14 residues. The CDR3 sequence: CSVPDRVATGELFF. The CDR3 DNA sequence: TGCAGCGTCCCCGACAGGGTGGCCACCGGGGAGCTGTTTTTT.

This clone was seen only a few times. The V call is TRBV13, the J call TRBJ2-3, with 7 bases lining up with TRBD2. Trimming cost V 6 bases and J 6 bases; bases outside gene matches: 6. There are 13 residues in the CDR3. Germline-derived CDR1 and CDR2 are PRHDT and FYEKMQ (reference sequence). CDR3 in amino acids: CASRSSGGDTQYF. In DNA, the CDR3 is TGTGCCAGCAGGTCTAGCGGCGGGGATACGCAGTATTTT.

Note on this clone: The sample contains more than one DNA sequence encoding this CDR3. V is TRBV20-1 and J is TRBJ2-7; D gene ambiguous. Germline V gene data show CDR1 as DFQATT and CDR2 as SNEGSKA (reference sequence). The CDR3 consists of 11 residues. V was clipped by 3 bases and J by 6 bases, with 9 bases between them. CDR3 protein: CSASTASEQYF. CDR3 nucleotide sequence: TGCAGTGCTAGCACTGCTAGCGAGCAGTACTTC.

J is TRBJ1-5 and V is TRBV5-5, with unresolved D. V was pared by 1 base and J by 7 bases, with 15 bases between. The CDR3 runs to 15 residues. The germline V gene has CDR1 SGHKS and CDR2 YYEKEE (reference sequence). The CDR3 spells CASSLSVNSAQPQHF. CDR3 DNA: TGTGCCAGCAGCTTGAGTGTTAATTCCGCCCAGCCCCAGCATTTT.

The CDR3 nucleotides read TGTGCCAGCAGCTTAGGGGAAATCACCGGGGAGCTGTTTTTT. Its translation: CASSLGEITGELFF. The chain recombines TRBV7-3 with TRBJ2-2; D is ambiguous. V shed 2 bases and J shed 4 bases, with 8 bases lying between them. Germline lookup yields CDR1 SGHTA and CDR2 FQGTGA. This CDR3 has 14 amino acids.

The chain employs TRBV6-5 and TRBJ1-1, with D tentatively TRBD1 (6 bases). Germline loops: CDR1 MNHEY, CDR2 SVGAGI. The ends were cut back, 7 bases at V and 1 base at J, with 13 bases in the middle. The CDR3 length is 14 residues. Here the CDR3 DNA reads TGTGCCAGCACTTCGCCAGGGGAGAACACTGAAGCTTTCTTT. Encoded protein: CASTSPGENTEAFF.

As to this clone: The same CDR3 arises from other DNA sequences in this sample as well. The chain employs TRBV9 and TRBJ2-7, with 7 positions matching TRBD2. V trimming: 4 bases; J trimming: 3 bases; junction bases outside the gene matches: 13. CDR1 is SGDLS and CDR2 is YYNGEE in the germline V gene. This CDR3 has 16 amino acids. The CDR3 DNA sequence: TGTGCCAGCAGCCCAACCGGACTAGTTAGAAGCTACGAGCAGTACTTC. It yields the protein CASSPTGLVRSYEQYF. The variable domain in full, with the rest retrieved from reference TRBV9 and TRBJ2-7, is DSGVTQTPKHLITATGQRVTLRCSPRSGDLSVYWYQQSLDQGLQFLIQYYNGEERAKGNILERFSAQQFPDLHSELNLSSLELGDSALYFCASSPTGLVRSYEQYFGPGTRLTVT.

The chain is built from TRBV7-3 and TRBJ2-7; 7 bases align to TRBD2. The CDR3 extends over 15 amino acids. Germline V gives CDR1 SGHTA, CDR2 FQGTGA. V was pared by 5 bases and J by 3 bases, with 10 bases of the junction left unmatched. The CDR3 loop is CASSGQGGGHYEQYF. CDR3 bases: TGTGCCAGCAGCGGTCAGGGCGGGGGTCACTACGAGCAGTACTTC. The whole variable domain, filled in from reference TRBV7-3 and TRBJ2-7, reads GAGVSQTPSNKVTEKGKYVELRCDPISGHTALYWYRQSLGQGPEFLIYFQGTGAADDSGLPNDRFFAVRPEGSVSTLKIQRTERGDSAVYLCASSGQGGGHYEQYFGPGTRLTVT.

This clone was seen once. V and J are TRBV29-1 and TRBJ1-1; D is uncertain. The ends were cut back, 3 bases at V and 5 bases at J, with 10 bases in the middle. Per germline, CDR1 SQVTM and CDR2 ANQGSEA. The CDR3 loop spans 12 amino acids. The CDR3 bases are TGCAGCGTTGAGGCCGCGGGGACTGAAGCTTTCTTT. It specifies CSVEAAGTEAFF.

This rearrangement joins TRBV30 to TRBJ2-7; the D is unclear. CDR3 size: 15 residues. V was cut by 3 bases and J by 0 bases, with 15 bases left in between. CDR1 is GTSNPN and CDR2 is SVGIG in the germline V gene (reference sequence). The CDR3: CAWSGLGRNSYEQYF. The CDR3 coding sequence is TGTGCCTGGAGCGGGCTCGGACGGAACTCCTACGAGCAGTACTTC.

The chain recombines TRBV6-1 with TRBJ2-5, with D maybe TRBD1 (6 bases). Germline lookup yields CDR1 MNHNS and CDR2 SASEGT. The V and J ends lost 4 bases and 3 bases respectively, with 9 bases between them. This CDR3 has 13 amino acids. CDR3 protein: CASSGWTEETQYF. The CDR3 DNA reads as TGTGCCAGCAGTGGTTGGACAGAAGAGACCCAGTACTTC.

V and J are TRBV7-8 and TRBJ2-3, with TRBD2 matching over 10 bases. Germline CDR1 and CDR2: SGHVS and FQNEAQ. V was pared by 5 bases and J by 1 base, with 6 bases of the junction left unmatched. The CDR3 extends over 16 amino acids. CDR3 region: CASSAGLAGGTDTQYF. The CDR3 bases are TGTGCCAGCAGCGCCGGCCTAGCGGGGGGCACAGATACGCAGTATTTT.

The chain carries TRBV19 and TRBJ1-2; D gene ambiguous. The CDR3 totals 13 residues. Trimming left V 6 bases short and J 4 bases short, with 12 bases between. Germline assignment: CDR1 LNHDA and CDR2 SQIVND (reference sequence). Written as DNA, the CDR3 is TGTGCCAGTAGCACCAGACCATTCTATGGCTACACCTTC. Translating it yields CASSTRPFYGYTF. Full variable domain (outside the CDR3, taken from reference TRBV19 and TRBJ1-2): DGGITQSPKYLFRKEGQNVTLSCEQNLNHDAMYWYRQDPGQGLRLIYYSQIVNDFQKGDIAEGYSVSREKKESFPLTVTSAQKNPTAFYLCASSTRPFYGYTFGSGTRLTVV.